One and the same sample provided the 7 T cell receptor beta chains below, sequenced in a study of T cell clonality in common variable immunodeficiency. The assay was immunoSEQ multiplex PCR, and TCRdb's table has in-frame clones only and misses some. The repertoire has 50,000 to 60,000 clones, none seen only once; the ten largest take approximately 1.9%. The sequenced sample was peripheral blood mononuclear cells. These receptors originate from a person between 18 and 75 years old in good health.

In its sample, this clone was seen many times. The read gets to within 3 residues of the CDR3 end, and the germline J gene fills in the rest. This chain joins TRBV20-1 and TRBJ2-7; tentative D call: TRBD2 (7 bases). Trimming took off 5 bases at V and 3 bases at J, with 20 bases between the two ends. The CDR3 covers 15 residues. Germline CDR1 reads DFQATT; CDR2 reads SNEGSKA (reference sequence). CDR3 region: CSAEMGAGVNYEQYF. Partial CDR3 DNA: TGCAGTGCTGAGATGGGGGCGGGAGTAAACTACGAG.

This clone was observed at least ten times. With the read ending 3 residues before the CDR3 end, the germline J gene is used to fill in that end. The gene calls are TRBV5-1 and TRBJ2-2, with 10 bases that match TRBD1. The junction had 4 bases not matched to a gene; V was cut back by 7 bases and J by 1 base. CDR3 length equals 15 residues. Germline values: CDR1 SGHRS, CDR2 YFSETQ. The CDR3 DNA, read in part, is TGCGCCAGCCGGGACAGGGGCTTGAACACCGGGGAG. This sequence encodes CASRDRGLNTGE. Given in full, the CDR3 is CASRDRGLNTGELFF. The variable domain in full, completed from reference TRBV5-1 and TRBJ2-2, reads KAGVTQTPRYLIKTRGQQVTLSCSPISGHRSVSWYQQTPGQGLQFLFEYFSETQRNKGNFPGRFSGRQFSNSRSEMNVSTLELGDSALYLCASRDRGLNTGELFFGEGSRLTVL.

On this clone: The missing CDR3 end, 3 residues past where the read stops, is filled in from the germline J gene. The V call is TRBV5-6, the J call TRBJ1-2; the match to TRBD1 covers 8 bases. The CDR3 is 13 amino acids. Germline V gives CDR1 SGHDT, CDR2 YYEEEE. V lost 4 bases to trimming and J lost 6 bases; unmatched junction nucleotides: 5. The CDR3 sequence: CASSPTGEDGYTF. CDR3 DNA (partial): TGTGCCAGCAGCCCGACAGGGGAAGATGGC.

A word on this clone: Coverage ceases 3 residues before the CDR3 finishes, and the germline J gene fills in the end. The chain joins TRBV10-2 to TRBJ1-5; D gene uncertain. The CDR3 contains 13 residues. The ends were cut back, 2 bases at V and 6 bases at J, with 8 bases in the middle. The germline V gene encodes CDR1 WSHSY and CDR2 SAAADI. The CDR3: CASSETKVQPQHF. The CDR3 DNA, read in part, is TGCGCCAGCAGTGAGACCAAGGTTCAGCCC.

This clone was counted a few times. The CDR3 end falls 3 residues outside the read, so it is completed with the germline J gene. The chain uses TRBV5-1 and TRBJ2-7; 10 bases line up with TRBD2. J gave up 0 bases and V 0 bases, and 3 bases lay outside the gene matches. This CDR3 region has 16 residues. CDR1 is SGHRS, CDR2 YFSETQ, per germline. CDR3 in amino acids: CASSLVPSGSSYEQYF. The covered CDR3 bases are TGCGCCAGCAGCTTGGTCCCTAGCGGGAGCTCCTACGAG. Variable domain in full (rest from reference TRBV5-1 and TRBJ2-7): KAGVTQTPRYLIKTRGQQVTLSCSPISGHRSVSWYQQTPGQGLQFLFEYFSETQRNKGNFPGRFSGRQFSNSRSEMNVSTLELGDSALYLCASSLVPSGSSYEQYFGPGTRLTVT.

This clone appeared many times. From the germline J gene comes the end of the CDR3, since the read stops 3 residues before it. The rearrangement uses TRBV7-3 and TRBJ2-3; possibly TRBD1 for D (6 bases). V lost 6 bases, J lost 4 bases, and 17 bases lay in between. Germline CDR1 reads SGHTA; CDR2 reads FQGTGA. The CDR3 is 15 amino acids. Incomplete CDR3 DNA: TGTGCCAGCAGGCTGAGGACAGATTATTCAGATACG. Its translation: CASRLRTDYSDT. The CDR3, in full, reads CASRLRTDYSDTQYF.

This clone was found a few times. Coverage ceases 3 residues before the CDR3 finishes, and the germline J gene fills in the end. This rearrangement joins TRBV5-1 to TRBJ1-2, with D tentatively TRBD1 (5 bases). V gave up 4 bases and J gave up 5 bases, with 15 bases separating them. The CDR3 extends over 14 amino acids. The germline CDR1 and CDR2 sequences are SGHRS and YFSETQ. The CDR3 here is CASSPGSLQYGYTF. The part of the CDR3 DNA that was read is TGCGCCAGCAGCCCAGGGTCACTACAATATGGC.